Shown below are 6 T cell receptor beta chains from a single sample sequenced in a study of T cell responses to AZD1222 COVID-19 vaccine (dated by TCRdb to about 2021). The sample's time point label is to be understood as: baseline before first vaccination. Library preparation used the immunoSEQ multiplex PCR assay. The immuneACCESS repertoire file appears here via TCRdb, limited to in-frame rearrangements. These files lack a portion of the clones; in checked studies, under half of the deficit traces to unresolved V genes, and the cause of the others is not known. The sample has approximately 100,000 clones on record, just under 90% of them singletons. Around 12% of the sample comes from the top ten. Material: peripheral blood, obtained on day 0 of AZD1222 vaccination. These TCRs come from an adult in good health.

CDR3 residues: CASSVEQGVATNEKLFF. The CDR3, as DNA: TGTGCCAGCAGCGTAGAACAGGGGGTTGCAACTAATGAAAAACTGTTTTTT. This rearrangement joins TRBV9 to TRBJ1-4; 8 nucleotides match TRBD1. V lost 0 bases, J lost 0 bases, and 4 bases stayed unmatched. CDR3 length equals 17 residues. In germline, CDR1 is SGDLS, CDR2 YYNGEE.

This rearrangement joins TRBV10-2 to TRBJ2-1, with 11 bases aligning to TRBD2. With 5 bases clipped from V and 7 bases from J, the junction kept 10 bases outside the gene matches. This CDR3 has 16 amino acids. CDR1 is WSHSY, CDR2 SAAADI, per germline. CDR3 protein: CASSNKGVAGGNEQFF. The DNA for the CDR3 is TGCGCCAGCAGTAATAAGGGAGTAGCGGGAGGGAATGAGCAGTTCTTC.

The CDR3 reads CASRPGTVAQPQHF. CDR3 nucleotides: TGTGCCAGCAGACCCGGGACAGTGGCGCAGCCCCAGCATTTT. This sequence joins TRBV28 and TRBJ1-5; 7 bases are shared with TRBD1. With V trimmed by 6 bases and J by 7 bases, 9 bases remained unmatched. CDR3 length: 14 residues. The germline V gene encodes CDR1 MDHEN and CDR2 SYDVKM.

The chain employs TRBV6-2 or TRBV6-3 and TRBJ1-3, with unresolved D. Germline CDR1 reads MNHEY; CDR2 reads SVGEGT. The length of the CDR3 is 15 residues. The V gene lost 5 bases and the J gene lost 0 bases, with 11 bases spanning the gap. The DNA for the CDR3 is TGTGCCAGCAGTAGGGCGGAGAACTCTGGAAACACCATATATTTT. Translated, it gives CASSRAENSGNTIYF.

V usage is TRBV19 and J usage is TRBJ2-3; 7 bases line up with TRBD1. The CDR3 has 15 amino acids. Trimming at V came to 7 bases and at J to 6 bases, leaving 13 bases not matched to a gene. Per the germline V gene, CDR1 is LNHDA and CDR2 is SQIVND (reference sequence). The chain's CDR3 is CASTTPTGARDTQYF. CDR3 nucleotide sequence: TGTGCCAGTACCACACCAACAGGGGCGCGGGATACGCAGTATTTT.

The CDR3: CASSYSMARQGSYEQYF. DNA of the CDR3: TGTGCCAGCAGTTACTCGATGGCTCGACAGGGCAGCTACGAGCAGTACTTC. V gene TRBV6-2 or TRBV6-3 combines with J gene TRBJ2-7, with 7 bases aligning to TRBD1. V shed 0 bases and J 3 bases; nucleotides not matched to a gene: 11. Germline V gene lookup returns CDR1 MNHEY and CDR2 SVGEGT. The CDR3 consists of 17 residues.